This T cell receptor beta chain was identified during a study of T cells in Graves' hyperthyroidism and ophthalmopathy. Background on the study: Staff took peripheral blood when the initial diagnosis was made, before any treatment began.

This clonotype was observed a few times. RNA transcripts provided the source from which TCR beta CDR3 regions were amplified. During a first-round RT-PCR of the TCR CDR3, the HTBI primer set was used. MiXCR was run by TCRdb on the multiplex PCR reads, yielding one entry per CDR3 protein. This table has roughly 500,000 distinct CDR3 sequences, roughly 22% appearing once. V lost 6 bases, J lost 6 bases, and 12 bases lay in between. The CDR3 consists of 13 residues. CDR1 and CDR2 from the germline V gene are DFQATT and SNEGSKA (reference sequence). The V and J genes are TRBV20-1 and TRBJ1-6; D gene uncertain. The sequence was obtained from a woman between 65 and 79 years old with Graves' ophthalmopathy. The sequencing input was blood. The CDR3 loop is CSAAPGGNSPLHF. CDR3 DNA sequence: TGCAGTGCGGCCCCGGGAGGTAATTCACCCCTCCACTTT.